These T cell receptor beta chains were read from a single sample in a study of blood T cell repertoires in COVID-19. Using immunoSEQ multiplex PCR, the repertoire was profiled, and TCRdb retains in-frame clones only, with some absent. In the table there are hundreds of thousands of clones, 85% to 95% of which are singletons. Sequenced material: PBMCs or T cells enriched from blood (not recorded which). These receptors came from a woman in her late teens or twenties who had recovered from COVID-19. The conserved cysteine and the conserved F or W are not part of the CDR3 here.

CDR3 protein: ASSYRRTAGNTEAF; V gene: TRBV6-5; J gene: TRBJ1-1; CDR3 length: 14
CDR3 protein: ASSIQGQEQY; V gene: TRBV19; J gene: TRBJ2-7; CDR3 length: 10
CDR3 protein: ASRAPGGGEAF; V gene: TRBV28; J gene: TRBJ1-1; CDR3 length: 11
CDR3 protein: ASSFAQGAYEQY; V gene: TRBV27; J gene: TRBJ2-7; CDR3 length: 12
CDR3 protein: ASSATGGAGGYT; V gene: TRBV9; J gene: TRBJ1-2; CDR3 length: 12
CDR3 protein: ASSANGVRQF; V gene: TRBV7-9; J gene: TRBJ2-1; CDR3 length: 10
CDR3 protein: ASSLEGYEQY; V gene: TRBV28; J gene: TRBJ2-7; CDR3 length: 10
CDR3 protein: ASSLQGRREETQY; V gene: TRBV5-1; J gene: TRBJ2-5; CDR3 length: 13
CDR3 protein: ASSLGGTGFSQPQH; V gene: TRBV5-6; J gene: TRBJ1-5; CDR3 length: 14
CDR3 protein: ASSPGTGGTDTQY; V gene: TRBV5-1; J gene: TRBJ2-3; CDR3 length: 13
CDR3 protein: ASSDYGGRSSYEQY; V gene: TRBV27; J gene: TRBJ2-7; CDR3 length: 14
CDR3 protein: ASSVQGAIHTEAF; V gene: TRBV2; J gene: TRBJ1-1; CDR3 length: 13
CDR3 protein: ASSVGIGGQGKTGELF; V gene: TRBV9; J gene: TRBJ2-2; CDR3 length: 16
CDR3 protein: ASSLTTTSPEQF; V gene: TRBV7-9; J gene: TRBJ2-1; CDR3 length: 12
CDR3 protein: ASSFGGGAGQPQH; V gene: TRBV28; J gene: TRBJ1-5; CDR3 length: 13